The next 15 T cell receptor beta chains were all read from a single sample in a study of blood T cell repertoires in COVID-19. Sequencing used immunoSEQ multiplex PCR; TCRdb keeps in-frame clones, though not all of them. This table has 250,000 to 350,000 clones, more than 85% appearing once. The sample taken for sequencing was peripheral blood. These receptors originate from a man between 25 and 39 years old with acute or convalescent COVID-19.

This chain joins TRBV5-1 and TRBJ1-1; D gene uncertain. The germline gives CDR1 SGHRS, CDR2 YFSETQ. Trimming removed 0 bases from V and 5 bases from J, with 14 bases in between. This CDR3 has 15 amino acids. The CDR3 reads CASSLATLEKTEAFF. The CDR3 coding sequence is TGCGCCAGCAGCTTGGCCACGCTGGAGAAAACTGAAGCTTTCTTT.

This clone came up once. The chain joins TRBV11-2 to TRBJ2-5; TRBD2 aligns across 9 bases. The germline gives CDR1 SGHAT, CDR2 FQNNGV. V trimming: 5 bases; J trimming: 4 bases; junction bases outside the gene matches: 5. The CDR3 is 14 residues long. The CDR3 DNA sequence: TGTGCCAGCAGCACCACACTAGCGGGAGAGACCCAGTACTTC. As protein: CASSTTLAGETQYF.

The rearrangement links TRBV4-1 to TRBJ2-7; 10 nucleotides match TRBD2. Germline values: CDR1 MGHRA, CDR2 YSYEKL. This CDR3 spans 14 amino acids. Trimming took 4 bases from V and 2 from J; bases not matched to a gene: 2. The CDR3: CASSPGLAAYEQYF. The CDR3 nucleotides are TGCGCCAGCAGCCCCGGACTAGCGGCCTACGAGCAGTACTTC.

The V gene is TRBV6-5, the J gene TRBJ1-3; no reliable D call. The CDR3 sequence is 14 residues long. V shed 4 bases and J shed 4 bases, with 11 bases lying between them. Germline CDR1 reads MNHEY; CDR2 reads SVGAGI. This CDR3 is CASSSPGLGNTIYF. CDR3 nucleotides: TGTGCCAGCAGTTCCCCAGGACTGGGAAACACCATATATTTT.

The V call is TRBV5-1, the J call TRBJ1-1; 8 bases map to TRBD1. The germline CDR1 and CDR2 sequences are SGHRS and YFSETQ. The J segment lost 4 bases and the V segment lost 2 bases, leaving 7 bases of the junction unmatched. This CDR3 region has 15 residues. CDR3: CASSFGQGRITEAFF. CDR3 DNA: TGCGCCAGCAGCTTCGGACAGGGCAGGATCACTGAAGCTTTCTTT.

This clone was counted a single time. CDR3 amino acids: CASSSTPSPNQPQHF. CDR3 coding DNA: TGTGCCAGCAGTTCTACTCCATCTCCGAATCAGCCCCAGCATTTT. This sequence joins TRBV7-2 and TRBJ1-5; D is unresolved. Trimming left V 6 bases short and J 4 bases short, with 16 bases between. The CDR3 runs to 15 residues. CDR1 is SGHTA, CDR2 FQGNSA, per germline.

This clone has a single count. V gene TRBV5-4 combines with J gene TRBJ2-2; 7 bases are a match to TRBD1. Germline-derived CDR1 and CDR2 are SGHNT and YYREEE (reference sequence). J gave up 0 bases and V 0 bases, and 2 bases lay outside the gene matches. CDR3 size: 16 residues. The CDR3 DNA follows: TGTGCCAGCAGCTTGGGAGGGGGCGCGAACACCGGGGAGCTGTTTTTT. Translated: CASSLGGGANTGELFF.

This clone showed up just once. The rearrangement uses TRBV19 and TRBJ1-3; D uncertain. CDR3 length: 16 amino acids. Between the trimmed V and J ends, which lost 3 bases and 0 bases, there was a span of 12 bases. The germline V gene has CDR1 LNHDA and CDR2 SQIVND (reference sequence). Here the CDR3 DNA reads TGTGCCAGTAGTATCGGCAGGCCGGTCTCTGGAAACACCATATATTTT. Translated: CASSIGRPVSGNTIYF.

The gene calls are TRBV6-6 and TRBJ2-4; tentatively, D is TRBD2 (6 bases). CDR1 is MNHNY and CDR2 is SVGAGI in the germline V gene (reference sequence). Trimming stripped 8 bases from V and 1 base from J, with 6 bases between. The length of the CDR3 is 12 residues. The CDR3 DNA sequence: TGTGCCAGCCGGGGGGCCAAAAACATTCAGTACTTC. Protein: CASRGAKNIQYF.

The rearrangement links TRBV7-2 to TRBJ2-7; 13 bases align to TRBD2. CDR3 length equals 16 residues. Losses at the gene ends were 2 bases for V and 1 base for J; bases not matched to a gene: 2. CDR1 and CDR2 from the germline V gene are SGHTA and FQGNSA. The CDR3: CASSLPTSGGSYEQYF. The CDR3 DNA reads as TGTGCCAGCAGCTTACCGACTAGCGGGGGGTCCTACGAGCAGTACTTC.

The chain recombines TRBV18 with TRBJ1-2; no clear D gene. Trimming left V 3 bases short and J 5 bases short, with 19 bases between. The CDR3 has 16 residues. Germline V gene sequence: CDR1 KGHSH, CDR2 LQKENI. The CDR3 nucleotides read TGTGCCAGCTCACCGGATGGCGGCGCCCAACGGTATGGCTACACCTTC. Translating it yields CASSPDGGAQRYGYTF. Together with reference TRBV18 and TRBJ1-2, the CDR3 gives the full variable domain: NAGVMQNPRHLVRRRGQEARLRCSPMKGHSHVYWYRQLPEEGLKFMVYLQKENIIDESGMPKERFSAEFPKEGPSILRIQQVVRGDSAAYFCASSPDGGAQRYGYTFGSGTRLTVV.

This rearrangement joins TRBV30 to TRBJ1-1; weak D call: TRBD1 (6 bases). V dropped 3 bases and J dropped 5 bases, with 19 bases sitting between them. Germline V gives CDR1 GTSNPN, CDR2 SVGIG (reference sequence). The CDR3 is 15 amino acids. The CDR3 sequence is CAWRFGPTGRTEAFF. The DNA of the CDR3 is TGTGCCTGGAGGTTTGGGCCCACAGGGCGGACTGAAGCTTTCTTT.

This clone showed up just once. CDR3 protein: CASSKGTSEYF. The CDR3 bases are TGTGCCAGCAGTAAGGGGACTAGCGAGTACTTC. The chain links TRBV27 to TRBJ2-7; the match to TRBD2 covers 10 bases. This CDR3 contains 11 residues. Germline-derived CDR1 and CDR2 are MNHEY and SMNVEV (reference sequence). V lost 5 bases and J lost 11; bases outside the gene matches: 3.

The rearrangement links TRBV6-5 to TRBJ2-7, with 8 nucleotides matching TRBD1. The CDR3 is made up of 13 amino acids. Per the germline V gene, CDR1 is MNHEY and CDR2 is SVGAGI. J gave up 5 bases and V 6 bases, and 6 bases lay outside the gene matches. The CDR3 coding sequence is TGTGCCAGCAGAATTGACAGGGGCCACGAGCAGTACTTC. Its translation is CASRIDRGHEQYF.

The chain employs TRBV19 and TRBJ1-2; a possible D gene is TRBD1 (6 bases). Germline assignment: CDR1 LNHDA and CDR2 SQIVND (reference sequence). The CDR3 length is 17 residues. Trimming removed 8 bases from V and 5 bases from J, with 27 bases in between. The CDR3 spells CASSQTARTVGLYGYTF. The CDR3 nucleotides read TGTGCCAGTTCCCAAACGGCCCGGACAGTTGGCCTTTATGGCTACACCTTC.